The sequence of this T cell receptor (beta chain) was determined in a study of blood T cell repertoires in COVID-19. Assay: immunoSEQ multiplex PCR; the TCRdb copy retains only in-frame clones and omits some. The profile shows tens of thousands of clones, nearly 90% of them singletons. Trimming cost V 3 bases and J 3 bases; bases outside gene matches: 8. The CDR3 loop spans 17 amino acids. Looked up from germline, CDR1 is MNHNS and CDR2 is SASEGT. This TCR derives from a man in his 70s with acute or convalescent COVID-19. Sequencing was done on a sample of peripheral blood. V usage is TRBV6-1 and J usage is TRBJ2-1; 10 nucleotides agree with TRBD2. The CDR3 coding sequence is TGTGCCAGCAGTGAGGGAAGAGCGGGGGGGTTCTACAATGAGCAGTTCTTC. It codes for CASSEGRAGGFYNEQFF.